The 22 T cell receptor beta chains below were found in one sample sequenced in a study of cytomegalovirus exposure and HLA in healthy donors. Primers included in the PCR were 60 Vbeta and 13 Jbeta primers. Libraries were prepared by immunoSEQ multiplex PCR; TCRdb keeps only in-frame clonotypes and omits some of them. The data contain fewer than 200,000 clones, approximately 80% of them singletons. Sequenced material: PBMCs. The receptors originated from a man in his forties in good health and CMV-seronegative.

For this clone: The junction shows a germline mismatch at one end, possibly a read error. V usage is TRBV27 and J usage is TRBJ2-2; D perhaps matches TRBD1 (5 bases). This CDR3 contains 15 residues. The germline gives CDR1 MNHEY, CDR2 SMNVEV (reference sequence). The CDR3 here is CASRLGPSNTGELFF. In nucleotides, the CDR3 is TGTGCCAGCCGTTTGGGGCCCTCGAACACCGGGGAGCTGTTTTTT.

The gene calls are TRBV9 and TRBJ2-1; weak D call: TRBD2 (7 bases). There are 17 residues in the CDR3. V was cut by 4 bases and J by 6 bases, with 23 bases left in between. Per the germline V gene, CDR1 is SGDLS and CDR2 is YYNGEE. Here the CDR3 DNA reads TGTGCCAGCAGCTTTCGACTAGTGGGGGGGCGGGCCAATGAGCAGTTCTTC. It specifies CASSFRLVGGRANEQFF.

This chain uses TRBV19 with TRBJ2-1, with 7 bases aligning to TRBD2. CDR1 and CDR2 (germline): LNHDA, SQIVND (reference sequence). The CDR3 runs 15 residues. V shed 5 bases and J 1 base; nucleotides not matched to a gene: 5. The CDR3 nucleotides are TGTGCCAGTAGTGACCCTAGCGGATCCTACAATGAGCAGTTCTTC. Its protein product is CASSDPSGSYNEQFF.

J is TRBJ1-5 and V is TRBV28; weak D call: TRBD1 (5 bases). The V end lost 1 base, the J end lost 5 bases, and 12 bases lay between the germline ends. Germline-derived CDR1 and CDR2 are MDHEN and SYDVKM. This CDR3 spans 15 amino acids. The CDR3 DNA follows: TGTGCCAGCAGTTTATCAGCAGGGCTAGATCAGCCCCAGCATTTT. It codes for CASSLSAGLDQPQHF.

The chain has TRBV7-3 and TRBJ1-1; D not certain. This CDR3 has 13 residues. V gave up 2 bases and J gave up 5 bases, with 9 bases separating them. The germline CDR1 and CDR2 sequences are SGHTA and FQGTGA. The CDR3 DNA sequence: TGTGCCAGCAGCTTACTAGCCTCAACTGAAGCTTTCTTT. It translates to CASSLLASTEAFF.

This chain links TRBV6-5 with TRBJ1-4; tentatively, D is TRBD1 (5 bases). Trimming took off 0 bases at V and 4 bases at J, with 9 bases between the two ends. Germline V gives CDR1 MNHEY, CDR2 SVGAGI. This CDR3 contains 15 residues. The CDR3 spells CASSYSRVFNEKLFF. In nucleotides, the CDR3 is TGTGCCAGCAGTTACTCCAGGGTCTTTAATGAAAAACTGTTTTTT.

The chain joins TRBV29-1 to TRBJ2-7; tentatively, D is TRBD1 (6 bases). CDR1 and CDR2 from the germline V gene are SQVTM and ANQGSEA. V shed 4 bases and J shed 6 bases, with 19 bases lying between them. The CDR3 extends over 14 amino acids. For the CDR3, the DNA is TGCAGCGTTGTGGGGAATGACAGGTCGGTCGAGCAGTACTTC. Its protein is CSVVGNDRSVEQYF.

The chain carries TRBV7-9 and TRBJ2-3, with 10 bases that match TRBD2. The CDR3 runs to 17 residues. V shed 4 bases and J 4 bases; nucleotides not matched to a gene: 11. Per germline, CDR1 SEHNR and CDR2 FQNEAQ (reference sequence). CDR3 nucleotides: TGTGCCAGCAGCTCGACAACCAGCGGGGGGGCCCCAGATACGCAGTATTTT. Protein product: CASSSTTSGGAPDTQYF.

This chain links TRBV11-1 with TRBJ2-7; no clear D gene. The germline V gene encodes CDR1 SGHAT and CDR2 FQDESV (reference sequence). This CDR3 has 13 residues. Deletions cut 3 bases from V and 2 bases from J, with 8 bases between. The CDR3 region is CASSLGRTYEQYF. CDR3 coding DNA: TGTGCCAGCAGCTTGGGCCGAACCTACGAGCAGTACTTC. Using reference TRBV11-1 and TRBJ2-7 for the parts outside the CDR3, the full variable domain is EAEVAQSPRYKITEKSQAVAFWCDPISGHATLYWYRQILGQGPELLVQFQDESVVDDSQLPKDRFSAERLKGVDSTLKIQPAELGDSAMYLCASSLGRTYEQYFGPGTRLTVT.

The genes are TRBV5-5 and TRBJ2-7; TRBD1 matches 7 bases. Germline trimming cut 0 bases from V and 2 bases from J; bases unmatched to any gene: 5. The CDR3 length is 15 residues. Germline CDR1 is SGHKS and CDR2 is YYEKEE (reference sequence). CDR3 nucleotide sequence: TGTGCCAGCAGCTTGGCAGTGACAGGGCCCTACGAGCAGTACTTC. Protein product: CASSLAVTGPYEQYF.

Points on this clone: This sample includes further DNA sequences coding for the same CDR3. This chain uses TRBV28 with TRBJ2-3; D ambiguous. CDR1 is MDHEN and CDR2 is SYDVKM in the germline V gene. This CDR3 spans 14 amino acids. V was pared by 2 bases and J by 1 base, with 7 bases between. The CDR3 sequence: CASSLAPRTDTQYF. The DNA of the CDR3 is TGTGCCAGCAGTTTAGCGCCTCGCACAGATACGCAGTATTTT.

This sequence joins TRBV11-2 and TRBJ2-7; tentatively, D is TRBD2 (5 bases). The CDR3 covers 14 residues. Germline CDR1 reads SGHAT; CDR2 reads FQNNGV. The ends were cut back, 5 bases at V and 3 bases at J, with 14 bases in the middle. The CDR3 is CASSALAGRYEQYF. DNA of the CDR3: TGTGCCAGCAGCGCCCTGGCGGGCCGCTACGAGCAGTACTTC.

V is TRBV7-3 and J is TRBJ1-1, with D possibly TRBD1 on 6 matching bases. The CDR3 has 14 residues. Germline V lookup: CDR1 SGHTA, CDR2 FQGTGA. V was pared by 5 bases and J by 6 bases, with 16 bases between. In DNA, the CDR3 is TGTGCCAGCAGCGCCGGGACAACCGAGGCTGAAGCTTTCTTT. Its protein is CASSAGTTEAEAFF. Together with reference TRBV7-3 and TRBJ1-1, the CDR3 gives the full variable domain: GAGVSQTPSNKVTEKGKYVELRCDPISGHTALYWYRQSLGQGPEFLIYFQGTGAADDSGLPNDRFFAVRPEGSVSTLKIQRTERGDSAVYLCASSAGTTEAEAFFGQGTRLTVV.

V and J are TRBV7-8 and TRBJ2-3; 7 bases are shared with TRBD1. This CDR3 spans 16 amino acids. Germline values: CDR1 SGHVS, CDR2 FQNEAQ. The ends lost 3 bases at V and 6 bases at J; junction bases unmatched: 12. CDR3: CASSFPRQGIPDTQYF. CDR3 nucleotides: TGTGCCAGCAGCTTCCCACGACAGGGAATTCCCGATACGCAGTATTTT.

CDR3 DNA: TGTGCCAGCAAGCATACGGGGGGGCAATACGAGCAGTACTTC. Its protein is CASKHTGGQYEQYF. This chain links TRBV2 with TRBJ2-7; 8 nucleotides agree with TRBD2. Trimming took 7 bases from V and 4 from J; bases not matched to a gene: 9. The germline V gene has CDR1 SNHLY and CDR2 FYNNEI. The CDR3 loop spans 14 amino acids.

The chain links TRBV5-6 to TRBJ1-3; a possible D gene is TRBD1 (6 bases). This CDR3 comprises 16 residues. V was clipped by 1 base and J by 0 bases, with 11 bases between them. CDR1 and CDR2 (germline): SGHDT, YYEEEE. This CDR3 reads CASSLTGLVSGNTIYF. The CDR3 region has the DNA TGTGCCAGCAGCTTGACAGGGCTGGTCTCTGGAAACACCATATATTTT. Full variable domain (missing parts from reference TRBV5-6 and TRBJ1-3): DAGVTQSPTHLIKTRGQQVTLRCSPKSGHDTVSWYQQALGQGPQFIFQYYEEEERQRGNFPDRFSGHQFPNYSSELNVNALLLGDSALYLCASSLTGLVSGNTIYFGEGSWLTVV.

The CDR3, as DNA: TGTGCCAGCAGCTTAGTACGGTCCGGGGGTAACAATGAGCAGTTCTTC. This translates into CASSLVRSGGNNEQFF. The chain couples TRBV7-9 to TRBJ2-1, with a tentative D call TRBD2 (6 bases). The ends were cut back, 1 base at V and 5 bases at J, with 15 bases in the middle. The length of the CDR3 is 16 residues. Germline V gives CDR1 SEHNR, CDR2 FQNEAQ (reference sequence).

This rearrangement joins TRBV2 to TRBJ2-3, with 7 bases identical to TRBD2. Germline lookup yields CDR1 SNHLY and CDR2 FYNNEI. Trimming at V came to 7 bases and at J to 2 bases, leaving 21 bases not matched to a gene. The CDR3 spans 19 residues. CDR3 bases: TGTGCCAGCACCAGAAGCCCCCTGCCAAGCGGGGATGTCACAGATACGCAGTATTTT. As protein: CASTRSPLPSGDVTDTQYF. Complete variable domain (other parts from reference TRBV2 and TRBJ2-3): EPEVTQTPSHQVTQMGQEVILRCVPISNHLYFYWYRQILGQKVEFLVSFYNNEISEKSEIFDDQFSVERPDGSNFTLKIRSTKLEDSAMYFCASTRSPLPSGDVTDTQYFGPGTRLTVL.

The rearrangement joins TRBV28 to TRBJ1-2; D gene unclear. Trimming stripped 10 bases from V and 7 bases from J, with 19 bases between. Looked up from germline, CDR1 is MDHEN and CDR2 is SYDVKM. The CDR3 extends over 13 amino acids. The CDR3 loop reads CATVRLHGGGYTF. CDR3 nucleotides: TGTGCCACTGTAAGACTTCATGGTGGTGGCTACACCTTC.

The rearrangement joins TRBV7-9 to TRBJ2-1; D is undetermined. V lost 4 bases and J 5 bases, leaving 12 bases between the germline ends. CDR1 is SEHNR and CDR2 is FQNEAQ in the germline V gene (reference sequence). CDR3 length: 14 residues. The CDR3 sequence is CASSSIRTNNEQFF. The CDR3 DNA is TGTGCCAGCAGCTCAATACGCACTAACAATGAGCAGTTCTTC.

The chain has TRBV7-9 and TRBJ2-1, with TRBD2 matching over 9 bases. V was pared by 4 bases and J by 8 bases, with 15 bases of the junction left unmatched. Germline V gene data show CDR1 as SEHNR and CDR2 as FQNEAQ (reference sequence). The CDR3 is 17 amino acids. The CDR3 protein is CASSSDLLAGEVDEQFF. CDR3 in DNA: TGTGCCAGCAGCTCCGATTTGTTAGCGGGGGAAGTCGATGAGCAGTTCTTC.

The rearrangement joins TRBV7-2 to TRBJ2-2, with 10 bases fitting TRBD1. This CDR3 has 13 amino acids. Trimming removed 8 bases from V and 4 bases from J; junction bases left unmatched: 1. Germline loops: CDR1 SGHTA, CDR2 FQGNSA. The CDR3 is CASRDRGTGELFF. The CDR3 DNA is TGTGCCAGCCGGGACAGGGGCACCGGGGAGCTGTTTTTT.